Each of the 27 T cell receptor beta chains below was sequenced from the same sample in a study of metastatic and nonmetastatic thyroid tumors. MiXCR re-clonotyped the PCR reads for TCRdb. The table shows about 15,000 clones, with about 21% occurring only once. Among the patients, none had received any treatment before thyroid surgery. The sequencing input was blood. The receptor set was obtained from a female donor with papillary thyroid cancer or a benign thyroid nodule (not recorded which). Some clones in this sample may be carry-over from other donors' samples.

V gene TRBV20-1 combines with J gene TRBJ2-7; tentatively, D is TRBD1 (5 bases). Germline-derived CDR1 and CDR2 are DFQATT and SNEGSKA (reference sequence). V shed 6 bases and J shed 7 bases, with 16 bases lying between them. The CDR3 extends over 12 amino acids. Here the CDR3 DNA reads TGCAGTGCGTCCATGGGCAGGGAAGAGCAGTACTTC. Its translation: CSASMGREEQYF.

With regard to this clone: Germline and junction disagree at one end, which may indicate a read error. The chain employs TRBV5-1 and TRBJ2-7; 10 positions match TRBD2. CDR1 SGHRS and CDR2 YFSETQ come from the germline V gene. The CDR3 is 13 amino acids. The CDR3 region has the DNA TGCGCCAGCATCGTAGCGGGGGGCTACGAGCGGTACTTC. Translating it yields CASIVAGGYERYF.

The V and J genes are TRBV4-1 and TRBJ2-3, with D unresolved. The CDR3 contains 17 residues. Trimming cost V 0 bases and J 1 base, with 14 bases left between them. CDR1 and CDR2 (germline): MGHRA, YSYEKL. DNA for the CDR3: TGCGCCAGCAGCCAAGATAGGGTCGGCCAGGGCACAGATACGCAGTATTTT. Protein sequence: CASSQDRVGQGTDTQYF.

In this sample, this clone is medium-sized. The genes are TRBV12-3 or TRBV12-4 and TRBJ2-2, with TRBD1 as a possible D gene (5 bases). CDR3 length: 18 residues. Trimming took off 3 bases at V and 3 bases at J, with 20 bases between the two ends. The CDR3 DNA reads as TGTGCCAGCAGTTTGGGGCGAAAGGCCCTACTTTACACCGGGGAGCTGTTTTTT. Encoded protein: CASSLGRKALLYTGELFF.

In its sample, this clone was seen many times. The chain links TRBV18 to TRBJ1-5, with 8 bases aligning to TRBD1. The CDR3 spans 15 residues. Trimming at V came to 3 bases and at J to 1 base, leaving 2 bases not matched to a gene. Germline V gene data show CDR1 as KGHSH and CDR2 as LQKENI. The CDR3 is CASSPGQASNQPQHF. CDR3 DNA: TGTGCCAGCTCACCGGGACAGGCGAGCAATCAGCCCCAGCATTTT.

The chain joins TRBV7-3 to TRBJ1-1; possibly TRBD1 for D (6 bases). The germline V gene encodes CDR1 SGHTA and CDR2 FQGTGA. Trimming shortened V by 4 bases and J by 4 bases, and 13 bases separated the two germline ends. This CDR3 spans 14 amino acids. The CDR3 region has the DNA TGTGCCAGCAGCTCACCGGGACATTTCACTGAAGCTTTCTTT. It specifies CASSSPGHFTEAFF.

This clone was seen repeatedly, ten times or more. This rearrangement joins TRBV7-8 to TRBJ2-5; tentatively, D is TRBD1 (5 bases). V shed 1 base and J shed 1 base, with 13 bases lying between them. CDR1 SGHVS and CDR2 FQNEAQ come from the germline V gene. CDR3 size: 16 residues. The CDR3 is CASSLEGTGFQETQYF. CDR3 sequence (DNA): TGTGCCAGCAGCTTAGAAGGTACAGGATTCCAAGAGACCCAGTACTTC. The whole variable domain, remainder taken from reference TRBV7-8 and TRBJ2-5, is GAGVSQSPRYKVAKRGQDVALRCDPISGHVSLFWYQQALGQGPEFLTYFQNEAQLDKSGLPSDRFFAERPEGSVSTLKIQRTQQEDSAVYLCASSLEGTGFQETQYFGPGTRLLVL.

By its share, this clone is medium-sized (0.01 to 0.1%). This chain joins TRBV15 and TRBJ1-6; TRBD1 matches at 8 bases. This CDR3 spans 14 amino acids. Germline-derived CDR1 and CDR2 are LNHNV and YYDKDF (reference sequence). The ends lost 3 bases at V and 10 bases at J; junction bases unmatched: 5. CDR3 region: CATSSDGQGSPLHF. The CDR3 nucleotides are TGTGCCACCAGCAGTGACGGACAGGGCTCACCCCTCCACTTT.

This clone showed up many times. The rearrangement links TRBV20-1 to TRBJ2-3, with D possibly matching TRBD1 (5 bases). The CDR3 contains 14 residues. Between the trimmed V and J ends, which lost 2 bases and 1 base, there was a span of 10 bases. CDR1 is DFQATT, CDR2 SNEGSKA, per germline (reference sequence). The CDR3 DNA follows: TGCAGTGCTAGATTGAGCAGGGGCACAGATACGCAGTATTTT. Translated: CSARLSRGTDTQYF.

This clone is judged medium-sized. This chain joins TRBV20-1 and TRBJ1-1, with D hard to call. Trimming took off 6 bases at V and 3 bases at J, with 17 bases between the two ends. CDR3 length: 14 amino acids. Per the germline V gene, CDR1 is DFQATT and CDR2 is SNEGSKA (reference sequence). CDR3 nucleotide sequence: TGCAGTGCCCCCCAGTCAGGTTTCGACACTGAAGCTTTCTTT. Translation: CSAPQSGFDTEAFF.

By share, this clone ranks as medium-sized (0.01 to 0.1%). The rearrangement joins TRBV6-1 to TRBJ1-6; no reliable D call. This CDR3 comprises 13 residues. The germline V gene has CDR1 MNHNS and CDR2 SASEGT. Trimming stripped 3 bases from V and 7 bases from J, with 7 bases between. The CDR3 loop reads CASSDSQNSPLHF. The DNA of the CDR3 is TGTGCCAGCAGTGACAGCCAAAATTCACCCCTCCACTTT.

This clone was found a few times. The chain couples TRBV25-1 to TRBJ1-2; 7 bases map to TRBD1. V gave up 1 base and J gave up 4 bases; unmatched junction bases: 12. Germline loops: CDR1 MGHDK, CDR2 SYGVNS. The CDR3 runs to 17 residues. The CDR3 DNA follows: TGTGCCAGCAGTGAATTACAGGGGCCCTCTGGTGGCTATGGCTACACCTTC. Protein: CASSELQGPSGGYGYTF.

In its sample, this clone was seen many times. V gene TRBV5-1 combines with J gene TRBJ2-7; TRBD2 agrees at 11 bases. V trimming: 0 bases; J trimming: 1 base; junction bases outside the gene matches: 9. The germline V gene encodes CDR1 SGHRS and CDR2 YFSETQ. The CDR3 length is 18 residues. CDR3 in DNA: TGCGCCAGCAGCTTGGCGCTAGCGGGAGGATTACAATCCTACGAGCAGTACTTC. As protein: CASSLALAGGLQSYEQYF.

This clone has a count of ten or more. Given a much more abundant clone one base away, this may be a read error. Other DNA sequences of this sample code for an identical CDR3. The CDR3 loop reads CATRLAVYNEQFF. CDR3 nucleotides: TGTGCTACCCGGCTAGCGGTCTACAATGAGCAGTTCTTC. The chain has TRBV7-2 and TRBJ2-1; the match to TRBD2 covers 7 bases. CDR1 and CDR2 from the germline V gene are SGHTA and FQGNSA. This CDR3 contains 13 residues.

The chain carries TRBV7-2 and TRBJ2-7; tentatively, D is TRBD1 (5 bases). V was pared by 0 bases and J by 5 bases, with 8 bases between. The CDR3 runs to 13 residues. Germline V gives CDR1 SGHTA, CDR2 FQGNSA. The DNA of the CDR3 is TGTGCCAGCAGCTTAGCTGGACATAACGAGCAGTACTTC. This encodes CASSLAGHNEQYF.

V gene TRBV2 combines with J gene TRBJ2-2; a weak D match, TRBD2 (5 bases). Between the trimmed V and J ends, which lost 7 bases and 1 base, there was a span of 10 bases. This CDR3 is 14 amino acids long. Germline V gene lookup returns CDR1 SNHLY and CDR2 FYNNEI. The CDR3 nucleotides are TGTGCCAGCACCACGGAGGAGAACACCGGGGAGCTGTTTTTT. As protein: CASTTEENTGELFF.

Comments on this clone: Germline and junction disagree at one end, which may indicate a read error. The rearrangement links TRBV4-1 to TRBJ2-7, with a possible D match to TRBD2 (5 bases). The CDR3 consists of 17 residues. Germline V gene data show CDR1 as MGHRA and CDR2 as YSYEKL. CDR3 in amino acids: CASSPLRLIRGSYEQYF. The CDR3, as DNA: TGCGCTAGCAGCCCGTTACGTCTCATCCGAGGGTCCTACGAGCAGTACTTC.

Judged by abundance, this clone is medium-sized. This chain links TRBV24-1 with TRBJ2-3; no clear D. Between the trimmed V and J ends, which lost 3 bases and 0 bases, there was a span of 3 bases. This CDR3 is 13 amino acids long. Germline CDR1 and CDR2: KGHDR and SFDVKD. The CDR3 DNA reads TGTGCCACCAGTGATCCCAGCACAGATACGCAGTATTTT. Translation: CATSDPSTDTQYF.

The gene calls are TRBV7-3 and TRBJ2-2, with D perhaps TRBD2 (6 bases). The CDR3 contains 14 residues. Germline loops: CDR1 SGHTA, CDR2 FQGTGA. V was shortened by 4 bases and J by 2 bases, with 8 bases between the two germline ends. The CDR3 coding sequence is TGTGCCAGCAGCTGGGACTCAAACACCGGGGAGCTGTTTTTT. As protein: CASSWDSNTGELFF.

CDR3 amino acids: CASSASGRVGNEQFF. The CDR3 coding sequence is TGTGCCAGCAGCGCTAGCGGGAGGGTGGGGAATGAGCAGTTCTTC. The V and J genes are TRBV9 and TRBJ2-1, with TRBD2 matching over 12 bases. This CDR3 comprises 15 residues. J gave up 7 bases and V 3 bases, and 5 bases lay outside the gene matches. Germline V gene data show CDR1 as SGDLS and CDR2 as YYNGEE.

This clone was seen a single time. The DNA for the CDR3 is TGCAGTGCTAGATCCCCGGGAGAACCCCAATACTATGGCTACACCTTC. Translated, it gives CSARSPGEPQYYGYTF. The chain carries TRBV20-1 and TRBJ1-2; D remains unclear. The CDR3 loop spans 16 amino acids. Germline V gene lookup returns CDR1 DFQATT and CDR2 SNEGSKA (reference sequence). Trimming cost V 2 bases and J 3 bases, with 19 bases left between them.

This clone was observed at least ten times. The CDR3 is CSARDLGGRNEQFF. The CDR3 bases are TGCAGTGCTAGAGATCTCGGGGGTCGGAATGAGCAGTTCTTC. The rearrangement uses TRBV20-1 and TRBJ2-1, with D tentatively TRBD2 (6 bases). Germline V CDR1 and CDR2: DFQATT, SNEGSKA (reference sequence). The CDR3 sequence is 14 residues long. V lost 0 bases to trimming and J lost 7 bases, with 13 bases between them.

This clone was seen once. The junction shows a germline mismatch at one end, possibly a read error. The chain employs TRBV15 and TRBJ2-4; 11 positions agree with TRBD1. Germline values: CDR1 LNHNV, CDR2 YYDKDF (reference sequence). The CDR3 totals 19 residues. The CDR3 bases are TGTGCCACCAGAAGAGATAGGGGACAGGGGGTTACGGCCAAAAACATTCAGTACTTC. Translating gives CATRRDRGQGVTAKNIQYF.

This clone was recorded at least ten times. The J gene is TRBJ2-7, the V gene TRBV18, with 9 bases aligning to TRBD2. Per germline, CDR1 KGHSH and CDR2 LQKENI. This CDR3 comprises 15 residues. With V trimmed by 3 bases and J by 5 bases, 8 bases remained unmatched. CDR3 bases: TGTGCCAGCTCACCGGCGGGAGGGAGGGACCACGAGCAGTACTTC. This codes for CASSPAGGRDHEQYF. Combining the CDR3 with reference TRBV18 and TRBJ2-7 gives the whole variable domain NAGVMQNPRHLVRRRGQEARLRCSPMKGHSHVYWYRQLPEEGLKFMVYLQKENIIDESGMPKERFSAEFPKEGPSILRIQQVVRGDSAAYFCASSPAGGRDHEQYFGPGTRLTVT.

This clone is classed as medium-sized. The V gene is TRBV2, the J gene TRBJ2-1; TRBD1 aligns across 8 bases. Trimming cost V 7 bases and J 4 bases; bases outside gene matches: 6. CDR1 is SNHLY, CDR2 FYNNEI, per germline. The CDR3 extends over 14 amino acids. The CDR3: CASTDRGEYNEQFF. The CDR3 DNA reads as TGTGCCAGCACTGACAGGGGAGAATACAATGAGCAGTTCTTC.

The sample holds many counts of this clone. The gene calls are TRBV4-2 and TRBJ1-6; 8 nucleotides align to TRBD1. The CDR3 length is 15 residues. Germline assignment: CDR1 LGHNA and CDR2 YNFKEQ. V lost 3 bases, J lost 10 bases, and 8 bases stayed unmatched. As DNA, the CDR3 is TGTGCCAGCAGCCATTGGACAGGGATGATCTCACCCCTCCACTTT. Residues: CASSHWTGMISPLHF.

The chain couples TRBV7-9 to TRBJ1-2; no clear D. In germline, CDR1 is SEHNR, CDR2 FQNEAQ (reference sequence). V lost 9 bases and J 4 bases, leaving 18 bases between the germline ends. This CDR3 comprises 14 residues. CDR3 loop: CASSPRWRPYGYTF. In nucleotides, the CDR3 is TGTGCCAGTAGCCCCAGGTGGCGGCCCTATGGCTACACCTTC.